Included here is one T cell receptor (beta chain) sequence, with context. The sample is drawn from a study of blood T cell repertoires in COVID-19. The wider study: From T cells, B-cell-depleted T cells, or PBMCs came the material, which was cDNA or gDNA.

Per the authors' pipeline: Amplification with reference gene primers provided the estimates of nucleated cell counts. Sequenced by immunoSEQ multiplex PCR; TCRdb stores in-frame clones only, minus some. V and J calls and clone size are copied from that table; D and trimming were computed from the DNA. Of about 160,000 clones listed, over 85% are singletons. This CDR3 region has 15 residues. J lost 4 bases, V lost 7 bases, and 6 bases had no gene match. From germline, CDR1 is ENHRY and CDR2 SYGVKD. The TCR comes from a woman in her sixties with COVID-19, enrolled during active disease. This sequence joins TRBV10-3 and TRBJ2-3; 12 bases align to TRBD2. Material for sequencing was peripheral blood. For the CDR3, the DNA is TGTGCCATCACCCAACTAGCGGGGGGAGCAGATACGCAGTATTTT. The encoded protein is CAITQLAGGADTQYF.